These T cell receptor beta chains were read from a single sample in a study of prognosis after radiotherapy for stage I lung cancer. TCRdb re-derived calls from the multiplex PCR reads in MiXCR, one entry per CDR3 protein. Of 25,000 to 30,000 distinct CDR3 sequences listed, roughly 40% are singletons. The sequencing here drew on PBMCs, taken before or after stereotactic body radiation therapy (not recorded which). These receptors were taken from a donor aged 50 or older with non-small cell lung cancer. The CDR3 runs from the conserved cysteine through the conserved F or W. D genes are given only for firm matches. Size values are once, few and many counts, or a class for expanded clones, and some rows have none.

cdr3_nt: TGTGCCAGCAGTGCGACAGGGGGCCCTGAGCAGTTCTTC
cdr3_aa: CASSATGGPEQFF
d_call: TRBD1
clone_size: medium-sized
v_call: TRBV12-3/TRBV12-4
j_call: TRBJ2-1

cdr3_nt: TGTGCCAGCAGGGAAATTACACTAGTTAACTATGCCTACACCTTC
cdr3_aa: CASREITLVNYAYTF
d_call: .
clone_size: .
v_call: TRBV6-1
j_call: TRBJ1-2

cdr3_nt: TGTGCCAGCGGGCACGTCCAAGAGACCCAGTACTTC
cdr3_aa: CASGHVQETQYF
d_call: .
clone_size: many
v_call: TRBV2
j_call: TRBJ2-5

cdr3_nt: TGTGCCAGCTCACCACTGGCCGACCGGGCAGGGGAGCTGTTTTTT
cdr3_aa: CASSPLADRAGELFF
d_call: .
clone_size: many
v_call: TRBV18
j_call: TRBJ2-2

cdr3_nt: TGTGCCAGCAGCCTAGGACAGGGGGCTGCCCTCGGCTACACCTTC
cdr3_aa: CASSLGQGAALGYTF
d_call: TRBD1
clone_size: many
v_call: TRBV3-1
j_call: TRBJ1-2

cdr3_nt: TGTGCCAGCAGTGGGGGGACAGGGGGCAGATCCTACAATGAGCAGTTCTTC
cdr3_aa: CASSGGTGGRSYNEQFF
d_call: TRBD1
clone_size: many
v_call: TRBV2
j_call: TRBJ2-1

cdr3_nt: TGCAGCGTCGGAGAACCTAGCCCCCACAATGAGCAGTTCTTC
cdr3_aa: CSVGEPSPHNEQFF
d_call: .
clone_size: many
v_call: TRBV29-1
j_call: TRBJ2-1

cdr3_nt: TGTGCCACCAGTGACACATCCTCCTCTGGGGCCAACGTCCTGACTTTC
cdr3_aa: CATSDTSSSGANVLTF
d_call: .
clone_size: many
v_call: TRBV24-1
j_call: TRBJ2-6

cdr3_nt: TGTGCCAGCAGCCAAGACCTAGCGGGCTACAATGAGCAGTTCTTC
cdr3_aa: CASSQDLAGYNEQFF
d_call: TRBD2
clone_size: many
v_call: TRBV14
j_call: TRBJ2-1

cdr3_nt: TGTGCCAGCAGTCCAGCGGGAGGAATAGGGGCCAACGTCCTGACTTTC
cdr3_aa: CASSPAGGIGANVLTF
d_call: TRBD2
clone_size: .
v_call: TRBV6-1
j_call: TRBJ2-6

cdr3_nt: TGTGCCAGCAGTTCCGGGTCCTGGGGAGGAAAACTGTTTTTT
cdr3_aa: CASSSGSWGGKLFF
d_call: .
clone_size: many
v_call: TRBV6-2/TRBV6-3
j_call: TRBJ1-4

cdr3_nt: TGTGCCAGCAGAGGGGGTTCCTACAATGAGCAGTTCTTC
cdr3_aa: CASRGGSYNEQFF
d_call: .
clone_size: once
v_call: TRBV6-1
j_call: TRBJ2-1

cdr3_nt: TGCAGCGTTGGAACAGGGGCTACTCAGCCCCAGCATTTT
cdr3_aa: CSVGTGATQPQHF
d_call: TRBD1
clone_size: .
v_call: TRBV29-1
j_call: TRBJ1-5

cdr3_nt: TGTGCCAGCAGTTTTCGAGCGGGAGGGCTCACCGGGGAGCTGTTTTTT
cdr3_aa: CASSFRAGGLTGELFF
d_call: TRBD2
clone_size: .
v_call: TRBV12-3/TRBV12-4
j_call: TRBJ2-2

cdr3_nt: TGCAGTGCCCAAAGGGGGGGATCGGGGGAGACCCAGTACTTC
cdr3_aa: CSAQRGGSGETQYF
d_call: .
clone_size: many
v_call: TRBV20-1
j_call: TRBJ2-5

cdr3_nt: TGTGCCAGCCGATTAAGGGGGGAGCTGTACACCGGGGAGCTGTTTTTT
cdr3_aa: CASRLRGELYTGELFF
d_call: .
clone_size: medium-sized
v_call: TRBV12-3/TRBV12-4
j_call: TRBJ2-2

cdr3_nt: TGTGCCAGCGAAACCGGGACAGGGTGGTACGAGCAGTACTTC
cdr3_aa: CASETGTGWYEQYF
d_call: TRBD1
clone_size: .
v_call: TRBV6-2/TRBV6-3
j_call: TRBJ2-7

cdr3_nt: TGTGCCAGCAGTGAACGCGGGAGTGAAAAACTGTTTTTT
cdr3_aa: CASSERGSEKLFF
d_call: .
clone_size: .
v_call: TRBV6-2/TRBV6-3
j_call: TRBJ1-4

cdr3_nt: TGTGCCAGCAGCGAGTTACAGGGTGCTAATGAAAAACTGTTTTTT
cdr3_aa: CASSELQGANEKLFF
d_call: .
clone_size: many
v_call: TRBV7-9
j_call: TRBJ1-4

cdr3_nt: .
cdr3_aa: CASSSSGGIGTDTQYF
d_call: .
clone_size: many
v_call: TRBV28
j_call: TRBJ2-3

cdr3_nt: TGTGCCAGTAGAAAGACAGGGTTCAACACTGAAGCTTTCTTT
cdr3_aa: CASRKTGFNTEAFF
d_call: TRBD1
clone_size: many
v_call: TRBV19
j_call: TRBJ1-1

cdr3_nt: TGTGCCAGTAGTATTAGTTTAAGTTCTGGGGGGGCCAAAAACATTCAGTACTTC
cdr3_aa: CASSISLSSGGAKNIQYF
d_call: .
clone_size: many
v_call: TRBV19
j_call: TRBJ2-4

cdr3_nt: TGTGCCAGCAGCTGGGCGAACACCGGGGAGCTGTTTTTT
cdr3_aa: CASSWANTGELFF
d_call: .
clone_size: .
v_call: TRBV7-6
j_call: TRBJ2-2

cdr3_nt: TGTGCCAGCACAAGGCAGGGGGCCTCCTATAATTCACCCCTCCACTTT
cdr3_aa: CASTRQGASYNSPLHF
d_call: TRBD1
clone_size: large
v_call: TRBV28
j_call: TRBJ1-6

cdr3_nt: TGTGCCAGCAAACAAACGTCCGGGGAGCTGTTTTTT
cdr3_aa: CASKQTSGELFF
d_call: .
clone_size: many
v_call: TRBV12-3/TRBV12-4
j_call: TRBJ2-2

cdr3_nt: TGTGCCAGCAGTGGGCCCTACTTAAATCAGCCCCAGCATTTT
cdr3_aa: CASSGPYLNQPQHF
d_call: .
clone_size: .
v_call: TRBV6-1
j_call: TRBJ1-5

cdr3_nt: TGTGCCAGCAGTTCAGGCCCGAAAAAGTACTACACCTTC
cdr3_aa: CASSSGPKKYYTF
d_call: .
clone_size: many
v_call: TRBV12-3/TRBV12-4
j_call: TRBJ1-2

cdr3_nt: TGCAGTGCTAGAGGGCCCGTTTACAATGAGCAGTTCTTC
cdr3_aa: CSARGPVYNEQFF
d_call: .
clone_size: many
v_call: TRBV20-1
j_call: TRBJ2-1

cdr3_nt: TGTGCCAGCAGTTTGCAAGGGGCTGCCTCTGGAAACACCATATATTTT
cdr3_aa: CASSLQGAASGNTIYF
d_call: .
clone_size: many
v_call: TRBV12-3/TRBV12-4
j_call: TRBJ1-3